These 23 T cell receptor beta chains were sequenced from one sample in a study of cytomegalovirus exposure and HLA in healthy donors. 60 Vbeta and 13 Jbeta primers were used in PCR. Profiled with immunoSEQ multiplex PCR; TCRdb holds only in-frame clones, not every one. The sample shows about 140,000 clones, 60% to 80% of them seen only once. The sequenced material came from PBMCs. The receptor set was obtained from a woman between 45 and 65 years old in good health and CMV-seronegative.

The V and J genes are TRBV20-1 and TRBJ2-7; the D gene is possibly TRBD1 (6 bases). Trimming left V 6 bases short and J 5 bases short, with 11 bases between. From germline, CDR1 is DFQATT and CDR2 SNEGSKA (reference sequence). The CDR3 loop spans 11 amino acids. The chain's CDR3 is CSARTVHEQYF. The CDR3 coding sequence is TGCAGTGCAAGGACAGTCCACGAGCAGTACTTC.

The chain employs TRBV15 and TRBJ1-6; 8 nucleotides align to TRBD1. Trimming took 5 bases from V and 0 from J; bases not matched to a gene: 6. This CDR3 has 17 amino acids. CDR1 is LNHNV, CDR2 YYDKDF, per germline (reference sequence). The CDR3 DNA reads TGTGCCACCAGCGCCAGACAGGGGAGCTCCTATAATTCACCCCTCCACTTT. Translation: CATSARQGSSYNSPLHF.

The chain couples TRBV5-6 to TRBJ1-4; D is uncertain. Trimming took off 2 bases at V and 4 bases at J, with 6 bases between the two ends. Germline loops: CDR1 SGHDT, CDR2 YYEEEE. The CDR3 consists of 13 residues. The CDR3 here is CASSLLDNEKLFF. The CDR3 DNA reads TGTGCCAGCAGCTTACTAGATAATGAAAAACTGTTTTTT.

The V and J genes are TRBV9 and TRBJ1-2, with D possibly matching TRBD1 (5 bases). The CDR3 consists of 13 residues. Per the germline V gene, CDR1 is SGDLS and CDR2 is YYNGEE. V was cut by 6 bases and J by 4 bases, with 13 bases left in between. CDR3 in DNA: TGTGCCAGCACCGGAGACAGAGCCTATGGCTACACCTTC. This codes for CASTGDRAYGYTF.

V usage is TRBV29-1 and J usage is TRBJ1-1; TRBD1 might be the D (5 bases). The CDR3 contains 13 residues. The V and J ends lost 4 bases and 4 bases respectively, with 13 bases between them. CDR1 is SQVTM and CDR2 is ANQGSEA in the germline V gene. CDR3 nucleotide sequence: TGCAGCGTTGGTCAAGGGGAGGGCACTGAAGCTTTCTTT. Encoded protein: CSVGQGEGTEAFF.

A few counts support this clone. This chain connects TRBV29-1 to TRBJ2-5, with TRBD2 identical over 7 bases. The DNA end lines up better with TRBJ2-7; the J call may be wrong. This CDR3 spans 13 amino acids. CDR1 SQVTM and CDR2 ANQGSEA come from the germline V gene. CDR3 sequence: CSVVPGGTYEQYF. The DNA for the CDR3 is TGCAGCGTTGTTCCCGGGGGGACCTACGAGCAGTACTTC.

This chain joins TRBV5-4 and TRBJ2-1; a possible D gene is TRBD2 (6 bases). The V and J ends lost 0 bases and 2 bases respectively, with 12 bases between them. CDR1 and CDR2 from the germline V gene are SGHNT and YYREEE (reference sequence). The CDR3 is made up of 16 amino acids. The CDR3 DNA reads TGTGCCAGCAGCTTGGCCGGAGGGCAGGCCTACAATGAGCAGTTCTTC. Encoded protein: CASSLAGGQAYNEQFF.

The table lists this clone with a few counts. The J gene is TRBJ1-1, the V gene TRBV19, with D unclear. Germline V gene lookup returns CDR1 LNHDA and CDR2 SQIVND (reference sequence). The CDR3 spans 15 residues. V was shortened by 3 bases and J by 5 bases, with 16 bases between the two germline ends. The chain's CDR3 is CASSIARPPVTEAFF. The CDR3 DNA follows: TGTGCCAGTAGTATCGCGCGTCCCCCCGTGACTGAAGCTTTCTTT.

The chain has TRBV10-3 and TRBJ2-7; D is possibly TRBD1 (5 bases). Germline lookup yields CDR1 ENHRY and CDR2 SYGVKD. Trimming cost V 4 bases and J 5 bases, with 9 bases left between them. The CDR3 runs 12 residues. The CDR3 reads CAISVTGDEQYF. In DNA, the CDR3 is TGTGCCATCAGTGTAACAGGCGACGAGCAGTACTTC.

The genes are TRBV15 and TRBJ2-3; TRBD1 matches at 11 bases. Germline CDR1 and CDR2: LNHNV and YYDKDF (reference sequence). V gave up 2 bases and J gave up 15 bases; unmatched junction bases: 7. The CDR3 has 13 residues. The CDR3 region has the DNA TGTGCCACCAGCAGACAGGGACAGGGGGAGGAATATTTT. It yields the protein CATSRQGQGEEYF.

The chain combines TRBV9 with TRBJ1-1; D unclear. The germline V gene has CDR1 SGDLS and CDR2 YYNGEE. The CDR3 contains 14 residues. Trimming removed 4 bases at V and 2 bases at J, with 12 bases between. CDR3 sequence: CASSTLTTNTEAFF. CDR3 nucleotides: TGTGCCAGCAGCACACTGACAACCAACACTGAAGCTTTCTTT.

This clone showed up just a few times. The gene calls are TRBV5-7 and TRBJ1-1; D gene ambiguous. TRBV5-7 is filed as an ORF, its function uncertain. This CDR3 comprises 14 residues. Trimming took off 6 bases at V and 1 base at J, with 13 bases between the two ends. The CDR3 protein is CASNPGGSNTEAFF. DNA of the CDR3: TGTGCCAGCAACCCTGGAGGGTCGAACACTGAAGCTTTCTTT.

The chain carries TRBV5-1 and TRBJ2-5; D unresolved. The length of the CDR3 is 15 residues. V dropped 1 base and J dropped 4 bases, with 14 bases sitting between them. Germline V CDR1 and CDR2: SGHRS, YFSETQ. The CDR3 nucleotides read TGCGCCAGCAGCTTGTCGGGTAGGAACACAGAGACCCAGTACTTC. It is translated as CASSLSGRNTETQYF. Drawing the rest from reference TRBV5-1 and TRBJ2-5, the complete variable domain is KAGVTQTPRYLIKTRGQQVTLSCSPISGHRSVSWYQQTPGQGLQFLFEYFSETQRNKGNFPGRFSGRQFSNSRSEMNVSTLELGDSALYLCASSLSGRNTETQYFGPGTRLLVL.

This clone was picked up one time. The rearrangement uses TRBV10-3 and TRBJ1-1, with a possible D match to TRBD1 (5 bases). V was shortened by 4 bases and J by 1 base, with 13 bases between the two germline ends. CDR1 ENHRY and CDR2 SYGVKD come from the germline V gene. The CDR3 totals 15 residues. The CDR3 DNA sequence: TGTGCCATCAGTGTTGGAGGGGCCAGGAACACTGAAGCTTTCTTT. It encodes CAISVGGARNTEAFF.

This rearrangement joins TRBV9 to TRBJ2-3, with D perhaps matching TRBD2 (6 bases). V was clipped by 3 bases and J by 1 base, with 12 bases between them. This CDR3 is built from 15 residues. Per the germline V gene, CDR1 is SGDLS and CDR2 is YYNGEE. The CDR3 coding sequence is TGTGCCAGCAGCGGCTCCGGGACTCGCACAGATACGCAGTATTTT. Amino acid sequence: CASSGSGTRTDTQYF.

The chain carries TRBV7-2 and TRBJ2-3, with D unresolved. CDR1 SGHTA and CDR2 FQGNSA come from the germline V gene. The V and J ends lost 5 bases and 3 bases respectively, with 12 bases between them. This CDR3 spans 14 amino acids. In DNA, the CDR3 is TGTGCCAGCAGCATACCCCCCAGGACAGATACGCAGTATTTT. Its translation: CASSIPPRTDTQYF.

The chain joins TRBV5-4 to TRBJ2-7; 8 nucleotides agree with TRBD1. Germline V gene lookup returns CDR1 SGHNT and CDR2 YYREEE (reference sequence). CDR3 length: 15 residues. The junction had 8 bases not matched to a gene; V was cut back by 4 bases and J by 2 bases. The CDR3 protein is CASSVGTGKTYEQYF. As DNA, the CDR3 is TGTGCCAGCAGCGTCGGGACAGGTAAAACCTACGAGCAGTACTTC.

CDR3 sequence reads: CASSPMDGGEAFF. The CDR3 region has the DNA TGTGCCAGCAGCCCAATGGACGGGGGAGAAGCTTTCTTT. This chain links TRBV5-6 with TRBJ1-1; possibly TRBD1 for D (5 bases). The CDR3 loop spans 13 amino acids. Trimming took off 4 bases at V and 8 bases at J, with 15 bases between the two ends. CDR1 and CDR2 from the germline V gene are SGHDT and YYEEEE.

In its sample, this clone was seen a few times. This CDR3 reads CASSSRQAFNEKLFF. For the CDR3, the DNA is TGTGCCAGCAGCTCTCGACAGGCCTTTAATGAAAAACTGTTTTTT. J is TRBJ1-4 and V is TRBV5-4; a possible D gene is TRBD1 (6 bases). From germline, CDR1 is SGHNT and CDR2 YYREEE (reference sequence). V lost 3 bases and J 4 bases, leaving 13 bases between the germline ends. This CDR3 is built from 15 residues.

This clone was detected once. The V and J genes are TRBV7-9 and TRBJ2-7; 10 positions match TRBD1. The J segment lost 6 bases and the V segment lost 5 bases, leaving 7 bases of the junction unmatched. The V gene's germline CDR1 is SEHNR and CDR2 FQNEAQ (reference sequence). The CDR3 totals 14 residues. The CDR3 DNA follows: TGTGCCAGCAGCGCGCGACAGGGGGCGGGCGAGCAGTACTTC. Translating it yields CASSARQGAGEQYF.

The rearrangement uses TRBV19 and TRBJ1-2; TRBD1 matches 8 bases. CDR1 and CDR2 from the germline V gene are LNHDA and SQIVND (reference sequence). This CDR3 comprises 14 residues. Trimming removed 5 bases from V and 6 bases from J; junction bases left unmatched: 8. The CDR3 nucleotides are TGTGCCAGTAGTTTGAACAGGGGGGGCGATGGCTACACCTTC. This gives the protein CASSLNRGGDGYTF.

The rearrangement links TRBV28 to TRBJ1-6, with a weak D call TRBD1 (5 bases). Trimming took off 3 bases at V and 4 bases at J, with 13 bases between the two ends. CDR3 size: 16 residues. Germline values: CDR1 MDHEN, CDR2 SYDVKM. CDR3 sequence reads: CASSFYNRGYNSPLHF. The CDR3, as DNA: TGTGCCAGCAGTTTTTACAATAGGGGTTATAATTCACCCCTCCACTTT.

This chain joins TRBV19 and TRBJ2-1; no clear D. CDR3 length equals 14 residues. Germline V gene data show CDR1 as LNHDA and CDR2 as SQIVND (reference sequence). Deletions cut 6 bases from V and 1 base from J, with 10 bases between. The CDR3 spells CASSPTRSYNEQFF. CDR3 bases: TGTGCCAGTAGCCCCACGAGGTCCTACAATGAGCAGTTCTTC.